Presented here are 3 T cell receptor beta chains from one specimen sequenced in a study of early T cells in non-severe SARS-CoV-2 infection. TCRdb re-analysed the 5' RACE reads in MiXCR, keeping a single row per CDR3 protein. The sample gives 70,000 to 75,000 distinct CDR3 sequences, approximately 13% of which show up once; roughly an eighth is in the top ten. The sequenced material came from whole blood. These receptors were collected from an adult who was a healthcare worker with PCR-confirmed SARS-CoV-2 infection or an uninfected control (not recorded which).

The chain carries TRBV7-8 and TRBJ2-3; TRBD2 aligns across 8 bases. V lost 5 bases to trimming and J lost 4 bases; unmatched junction nucleotides: 5. Germline V gives CDR1 SGHVS, CDR2 FQNEAQ. The CDR3 sequence is 14 residues long. The CDR3 DNA reads as TGTGCCAGCAGCGGAGAAGCGGGGGCAGATACGCAGTATTTT. Protein: CASSGEAGADTQYF.

There are many counts of this clonotype. V and J are TRBV2 and TRBJ1-4; D unclear. V was shortened by 2 bases and J by 3 bases, with 10 bases between the two germline ends. Per the germline V gene, CDR1 is SNHLY and CDR2 is FYNNEI. This CDR3 has 15 amino acids. The CDR3 DNA reads TGTGCCAGCAGTGAAATCCGAAGGGCTAATGAAAAACTGTTTTTT. It translates to CASSEIRRANEKLFF.

The table lists this clonotype with many counts. The chain couples TRBV4-2 to TRBJ2-5, with 7 bases identical to TRBD2. The CDR3 is 15 amino acids. Germline-derived CDR1 and CDR2 are LGHNA and YNFKEQ. J was trimmed by 5 bases and V by 0 bases; bases with no gene match: 6. CDR3 loop: CASSQELTGGETQYF. The CDR3 DNA sequence: TGTGCCAGCAGCCAAGAGTTAACGGGAGGCGAGACCCAGTACTTC.